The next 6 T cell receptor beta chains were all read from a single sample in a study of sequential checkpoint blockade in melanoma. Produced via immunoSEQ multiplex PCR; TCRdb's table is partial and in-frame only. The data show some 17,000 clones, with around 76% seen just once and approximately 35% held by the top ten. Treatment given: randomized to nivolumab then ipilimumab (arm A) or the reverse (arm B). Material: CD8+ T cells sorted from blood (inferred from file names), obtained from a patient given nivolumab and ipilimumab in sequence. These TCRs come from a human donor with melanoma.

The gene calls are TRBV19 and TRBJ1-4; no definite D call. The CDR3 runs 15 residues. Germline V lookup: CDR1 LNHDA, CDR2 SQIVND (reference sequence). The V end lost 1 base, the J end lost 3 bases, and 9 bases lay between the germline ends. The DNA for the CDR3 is TGTGCCAGTAGTATAGGCACTTCGGCTAATGAAAAACTGTTTTTT. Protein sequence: CASSIGTSANEKLFF.

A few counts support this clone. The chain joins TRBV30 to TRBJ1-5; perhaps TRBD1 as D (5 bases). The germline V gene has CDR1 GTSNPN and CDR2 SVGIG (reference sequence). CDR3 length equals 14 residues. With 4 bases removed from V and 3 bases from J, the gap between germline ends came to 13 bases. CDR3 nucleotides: TGTGCCTGGAATCTTGGGGCCCCCAATCAGCCCCAGCATTTT. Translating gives CAWNLGAPNQPQHF.

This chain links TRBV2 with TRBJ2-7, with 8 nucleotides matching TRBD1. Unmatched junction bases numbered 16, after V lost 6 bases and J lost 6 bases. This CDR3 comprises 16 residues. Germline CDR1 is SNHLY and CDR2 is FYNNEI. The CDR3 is CASSDVGQGMRGEQYF. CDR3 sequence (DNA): TGTGCCAGCAGCGACGTTGGACAGGGAATGCGAGGCGAGCAGTACTTC.

Here the CDR3 DNA reads TGTGCCAGCAGCCCGACTAGCGGGAGAGGAGAGACCCAGTACTTC. Its protein product is CASSPTSGRGETQYF. This chain connects TRBV7-2 to TRBJ2-5; 12 bases line up with TRBD2. This CDR3 region has 15 residues. Trimming took 5 bases from V and 4 from J; bases not matched to a gene: 5. Per germline, CDR1 SGHTA and CDR2 FQGNSA.

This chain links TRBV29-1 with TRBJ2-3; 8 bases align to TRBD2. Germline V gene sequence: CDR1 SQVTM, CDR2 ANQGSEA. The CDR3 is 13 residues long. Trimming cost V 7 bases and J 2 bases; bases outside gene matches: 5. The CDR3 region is CSGGGGTTDTQYF. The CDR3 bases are TGCAGCGGCGGCGGGGGGACCACAGATACGCAGTATTTT.

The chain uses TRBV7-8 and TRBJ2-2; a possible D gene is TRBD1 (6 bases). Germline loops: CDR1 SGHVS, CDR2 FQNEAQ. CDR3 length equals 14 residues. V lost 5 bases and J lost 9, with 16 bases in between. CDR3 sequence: CASSPNNGDRELFF. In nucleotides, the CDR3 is TGTGCCAGCAGCCCGAACAACGGGGACAGGGAGCTGTTTTTT.